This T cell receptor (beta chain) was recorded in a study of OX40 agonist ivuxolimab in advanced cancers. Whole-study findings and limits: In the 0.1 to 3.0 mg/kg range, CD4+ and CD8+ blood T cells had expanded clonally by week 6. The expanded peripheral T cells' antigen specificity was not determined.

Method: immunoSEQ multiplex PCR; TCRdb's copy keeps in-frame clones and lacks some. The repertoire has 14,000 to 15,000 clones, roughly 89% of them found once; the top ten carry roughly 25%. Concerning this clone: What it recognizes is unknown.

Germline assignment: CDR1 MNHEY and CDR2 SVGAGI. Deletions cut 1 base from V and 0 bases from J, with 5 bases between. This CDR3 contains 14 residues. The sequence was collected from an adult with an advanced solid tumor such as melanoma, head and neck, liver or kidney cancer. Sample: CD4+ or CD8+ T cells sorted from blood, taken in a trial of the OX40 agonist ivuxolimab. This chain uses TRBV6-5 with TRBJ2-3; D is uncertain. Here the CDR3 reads CASSYFLSTDTQYF. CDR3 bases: TGTGCCAGCAGTTACTTCTTAAGCACAGATACGCAGTATTTT.